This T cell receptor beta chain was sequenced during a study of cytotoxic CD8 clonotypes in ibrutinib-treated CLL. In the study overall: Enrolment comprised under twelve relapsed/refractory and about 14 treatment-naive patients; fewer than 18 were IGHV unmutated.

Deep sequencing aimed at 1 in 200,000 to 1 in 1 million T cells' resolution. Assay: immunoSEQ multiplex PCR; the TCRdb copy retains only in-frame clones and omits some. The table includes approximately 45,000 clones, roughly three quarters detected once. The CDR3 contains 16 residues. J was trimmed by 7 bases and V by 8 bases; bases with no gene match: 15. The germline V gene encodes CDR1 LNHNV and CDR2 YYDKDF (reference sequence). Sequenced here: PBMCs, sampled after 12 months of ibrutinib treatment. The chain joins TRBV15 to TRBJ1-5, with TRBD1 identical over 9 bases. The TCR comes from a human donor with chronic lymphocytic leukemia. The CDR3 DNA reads TGTGCCACCGGTAAAAAAAGGGGACAGGGTGTCCAGCCCCAGCATTTT. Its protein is CATGKKRGQGVQPQHF. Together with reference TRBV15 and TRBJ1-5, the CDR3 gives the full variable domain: DAMVIQNPRYQVTQFGKPVTLSCSQTLNHNVMYWYQQKSSQAPKLLFHYYDKDFNNEADTPDNFQSRRPNTSFCFLDIRSPGLGDTAMYLCATGKKRGQGVQPQHFGDGTRLSIL.